This entry is about one TCR beta chain. Germline loops: CDR1 SGHAT, CDR2 FQNNGV. The CDR3 covers 12 residues. The source of the sample is a study of CXCR3-negative and CXCR3-positive naive CD8 T cells. UMI labels and 5' RACE were used to prepare the TRB cDNA libraries. TCRdb re-called the 5' RACE reads; one entry per CDR3 protein, DNA not given. Its table records about 80,000 distinct CDR3 sequences. This sequence originates from a human donor in good health. Some clones in this sample may be carry-over from other donors' samples. The chain employs TRBV11-2 and TRBJ1-1. Sequences were obtained from naive CXCR3- CD8+ T cells from blood. Subset specified: CD45RO-CCR7+CD27+CD95- naive CD8+ T cells lacking CXCR3 (TNR3-). The CDR3 here is CASSTIGDSAFF.